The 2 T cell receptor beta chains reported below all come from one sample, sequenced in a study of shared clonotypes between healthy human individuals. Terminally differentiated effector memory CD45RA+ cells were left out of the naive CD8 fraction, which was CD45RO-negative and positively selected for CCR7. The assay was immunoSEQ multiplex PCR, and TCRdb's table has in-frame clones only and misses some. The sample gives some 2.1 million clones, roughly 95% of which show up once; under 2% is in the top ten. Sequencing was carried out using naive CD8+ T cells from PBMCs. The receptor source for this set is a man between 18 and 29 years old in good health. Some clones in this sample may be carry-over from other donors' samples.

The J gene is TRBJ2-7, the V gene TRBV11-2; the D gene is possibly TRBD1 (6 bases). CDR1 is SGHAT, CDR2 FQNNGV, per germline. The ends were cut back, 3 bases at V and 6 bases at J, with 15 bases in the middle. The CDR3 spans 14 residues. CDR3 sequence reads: CASSLNTGYGEQYF. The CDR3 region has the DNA TGTGCCAGCAGCTTGAACACAGGGTACGGCGAGCAGTACTTC.

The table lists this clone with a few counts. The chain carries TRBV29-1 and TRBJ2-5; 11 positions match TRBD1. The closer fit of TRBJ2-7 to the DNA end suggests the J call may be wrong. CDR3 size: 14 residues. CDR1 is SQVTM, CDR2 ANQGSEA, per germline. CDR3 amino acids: CSVVGTGGAYEQYF. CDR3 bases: TGCAGCGTTGTCGGGACAGGGGGAGCCTACGAGCAGTACTTC.